The sequence of this T cell receptor (beta chain) was determined in a study of monozygotic twins with inflammatory bowel disease (dated by TCRdb to between 2018 and 2021). General notes on the study: A total of roughly 28 monozygotic twin pairs were included in the full study, comprising nine German pairs (four IBD-concordant, five IBD-discordant) and 19 IBD-discordant Danish pairs. Each individual had, on average, about 151 000 unique TCRalpha sequences and 181 000 unique TCRbeta sequences available for analysis. The search for disease-associated traits relied mainly on comparing, within discordant pairs, IBD patients with their genetically identical healthy co-twins.

Preparation of the library involved 5' RACE. Each TCR library was prepared from about 3.5 ug of total RNA. For each sample, cDNA synthesis with SMARTScribe reverse transcriptase was split into eight separate reactions. During cDNA synthesis, template switching introduced unique molecular identifiers that contained a 6-nucleotide sample barcode. TCRalpha and TCRbeta cDNA was amplified in two nested PCRs of 16 and 9 cycles, and bead purification was carried out after each PCR. Before amplification, the cDNA was treated with uracil DNA-glycosylase and purified using the QIAquick PCR purification kit. The second PCR was the step at which Illumina TruSeq-compatible adapters and sample-specific barcodes were added. Library quality and concentration were assessed using TapeStation and Qubit, and 5 to 6 ng of each library was pooled. Sequencing of pooled libraries was carried out on an Illumina HiSeq2500 single-index Rapid Run using 2 x 100 bp reads and custom sequencing primers. The published analysis was carried out like this. UMI-based consensus assembly with MiGEC version 1.2.6 was used to correct PCR and sequencing errors. MiXCR version 2.1.1 was used for V(D)J alignment, clonotype assembly and CDR3 extraction. To normalise gene usage, clonotype sharing and MAIT/NKT TCR abundance, the analysis used the top 1000, 10 000 and 20 000 clonotypes per sample. After downsampling to 27 000 UMIs, diversity was calculated as the inverse Simpson index using the vegan R package. Paired Mann-Whitney U tests were applied to discordant twin pairs, and Benjamini-Hochberg correction was used for multiple testing. TCRdb reprocessed the reads and assigns one entry to each CDR3 protein sequence, leaving out DNA. For this entry, the V and J calls and clone size follow TCRdb and not the study's own pipeline. The sample's own table lists 110,000 to 150,000 distinct CDR3 sequences. The ten largest clones take up 0.95% to 1.5% of the sample.

Reading from cysteine to phenylalanine, the CDR3 counts 13 amino acids. DNA is not on record. The germline V gene encodes CDR1 SGHTA and CDR2 FQGNSA. General study outcomes and caveats: No single strong signal or clonotype linked to IBD turned up in the results, so the idea that one exists was not supported. IBD patients had lower TCRbeta repertoire diversity, measured by the inverse Simpson index, than their healthy co-twins. Distinction between different T cell subtypes could not be achieved in the analysis. No difference in repertoire similarity was observed between concordant and discordant twins, possibly owing to limited statistical power. Because patients were on differing immunosuppressive treatments, the repertoires may have picked up extra background noise and inter-individual variability. IBD patients shared fewer clonotypes with other individuals than healthy twins did, most markedly in patients showing signs of disease activity.

From each donor, a roughly 2.7 ml peripheral blood sample was collected into PAXgene tubes and stored at -80 degrees C. Total RNA was isolated from whole blood with the PAXgene blood miRNA kit on an automated QIAcube, without T cell sorting. Peripheral blood from monozygotic twin pairs who were concordant or discordant for inflammatory bowel disease underwent deep TCRalpha and TCRbeta repertoire profiling using unique molecular barcoding. Smoking habits were recorded for all twin pairs, with individuals classified as current, former or never smokers. In regard to this clonotype: The specificity of this receptor is unknown.

The specimen sequenced was blood. The V gene is TRBV7-2 and the J gene is TRBJ2-1. The sequence came from a human donor with ulcerative colitis or Crohn's disease, or a healthy co-twin of an affected twin (not recorded which). The CDR3 here reads CASSRDSWGEQFF. Outside the CDR3, residues come from the reference TRBV7-2 and TRBJ2-1 proteins, so the full variable domain is: GAGVSQSPSNKVTEKGKDVELRCDPISGHTALYWYRQSLGQGLEFLIYFQGNSAPDKSGLPSDRFSAERTGGSVSTLTIQRTQQEDSAVYLCASSRDSWGEQFFGPGTRLTVL.